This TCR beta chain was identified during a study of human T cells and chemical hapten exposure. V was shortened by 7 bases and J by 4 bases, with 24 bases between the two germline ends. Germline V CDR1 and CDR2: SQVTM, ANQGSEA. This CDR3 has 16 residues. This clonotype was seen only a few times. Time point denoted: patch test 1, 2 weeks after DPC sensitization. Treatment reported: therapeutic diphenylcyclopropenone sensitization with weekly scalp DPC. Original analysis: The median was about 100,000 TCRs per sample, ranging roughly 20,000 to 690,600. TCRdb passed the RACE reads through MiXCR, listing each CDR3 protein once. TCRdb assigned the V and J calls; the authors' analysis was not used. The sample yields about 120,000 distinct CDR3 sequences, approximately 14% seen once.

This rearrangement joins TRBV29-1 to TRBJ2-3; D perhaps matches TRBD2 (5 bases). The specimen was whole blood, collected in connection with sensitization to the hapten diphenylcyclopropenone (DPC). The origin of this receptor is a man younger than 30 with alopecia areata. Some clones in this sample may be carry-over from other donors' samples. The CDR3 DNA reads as TGCAGCGCCATTGGGAGCAGCGCACCGTCCGCAGATACGCAGTATTTT. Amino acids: CSAIGSSAPSADTQYF.